The clone carrying this T cell receptor beta chain appeared a few times. No antigen is known for it. The sample originates from a study of human T cells and chemical hapten exposure. Study in general: Across samples, TCR yields varied, mostly owing to small differences in pooled library volumes.

Study findings and constraints: DPC sensitization left the count of TCRs above 1 in 1000 unchanged.

Documented time point: patch test 2, 6 weeks after DPC sensitization. Treatment of the sample: therapeutic diphenylcyclopropenone sensitization with weekly scalp DPC. Original analysis: A typical sample had some 95,000 TCRs, with about 23,224 to 750,000 overall. TCRdb reanalysed the RACE reads using MiXCR and keeps one entry per CDR3 protein. These V and J calls derive from TCRdb rather than the authors' analysis. The sample lists about 40,000 distinct CDR3 sequences; roughly 3.3% were seen once. The sequencing here drew on whole blood, taken in connection with sensitization to the hapten diphenylcyclopropenone (DPC). This TCR was recovered from a man aged 40-49 years with alopecia areata. Some clones in this sample may be carry-over from other donors' samples.

CDR3 bases: TGCGCCAGCAGCTTGGAAGGGACAGTCTATGGCTACACCTTC. Encoded protein: CASSLEGTVYGYTF. The V call is TRBV5-1, the J call TRBJ1-2; TRBD1 aligns across 7 bases. J lost 4 bases, V lost 0 bases, and 3 bases had no gene match. The length of the CDR3 is 14 residues. Germline V lookup: CDR1 SGHRS, CDR2 YFSETQ.